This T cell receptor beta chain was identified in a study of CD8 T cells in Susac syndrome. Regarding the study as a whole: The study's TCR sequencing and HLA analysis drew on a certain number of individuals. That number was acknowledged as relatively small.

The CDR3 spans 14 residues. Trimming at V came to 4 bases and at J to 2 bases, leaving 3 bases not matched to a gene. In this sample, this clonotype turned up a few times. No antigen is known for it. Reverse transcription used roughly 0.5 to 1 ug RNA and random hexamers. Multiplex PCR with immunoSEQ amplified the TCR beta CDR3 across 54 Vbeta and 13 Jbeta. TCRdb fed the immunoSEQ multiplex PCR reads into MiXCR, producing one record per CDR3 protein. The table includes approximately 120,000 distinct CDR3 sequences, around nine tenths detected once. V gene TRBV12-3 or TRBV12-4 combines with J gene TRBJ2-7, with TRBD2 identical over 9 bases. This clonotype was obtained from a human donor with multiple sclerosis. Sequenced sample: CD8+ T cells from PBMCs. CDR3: CASSSGLAPYEQYF. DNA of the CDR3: TGTGCCAGCAGTTCCGGACTAGCGCCCTACGAGCAGTACTTC.